These T cell receptor beta chains were read from a single sample in a study of blood T cell repertoires in COVID-19. The protocol was immunoSEQ multiplex PCR, while the TCRdb copy is restricted to in-frame clones and leaves out a portion. Of some 67,000 clones in the sample, around 89% are singletons; the top ten hold roughly 1.2%. Material: peripheral blood. The receptors shown here come from an older woman with acute or convalescent COVID-19. CDR3s include the opening cysteine and the closing phenylalanine or tryptophan. The D gene is left open where the match is weak. Part of the rows lack a size; the others show once, few, many or a class for expanded clones.

J: TRBJ1-1
D: TRBD1
V: TRBV6-5
size: NA
DNA: TGTGCCAGCAGGGAGGGGGCGAGGGACACTGAAGCTTTCTTT
CDR3: CASREGARDTEAFF

J: TRBJ1-6
D: TRBD1
V: TRBV11-2
size: NA
DNA: TGTGCCAGCAGCGGGACAGTTGGGTCACCCCTCCACTTT
CDR3: CASSGTVGSPLHF

J: TRBJ1-6
D: NA
V: TRBV4-1
size: NA
DNA: TGCGCCAGCAGCCAAGAGACCCGGGCAGGGCCAGATTCACCCCTCCACTTT
CDR3: CASSQETRAGPDSPLHF

J: TRBJ2-3
D: NA
V: TRBV20-1
size: NA
DNA: TGCAGTGCGCAGGCTGCAGATACGCAGTATTTT
CDR3: CSAQAADTQYF

J: TRBJ2-3
D: NA
V: TRBV5-4
size: NA
DNA: TGTGCCAGCAGCCCAGGAGATACGCAGTATTTT
CDR3: CASSPGDTQYF

J: TRBJ1-1
D: NA
V: TRBV18
size: NA
DNA: TGTGCCAGCTCACCGCGGGGGAACACTGAAGCTTTCTTT
CDR3: CASSPRGNTEAFF

J: TRBJ2-1
D: TRBD2
V: TRBV27
size: NA
DNA: TGTGCCAGCAGCCTAGCGGGAGGGCCCGATGAGCAGTTCTTC
CDR3: CASSLAGGPDEQFF

J: TRBJ1-1
D: NA
V: TRBV18
size: NA
DNA: TGTGCCAGCTCAGCCCCAGCGAGGGATCGGACTGAAGCTTTCTTT
CDR3: CASSAPARDRTEAFF

J: TRBJ1-2
D: TRBD1
V: TRBV6-5
size: NA
DNA: TGTGCCAGCAGCTTGACAGGGTCATCCTATGGCTACACCTTC
CDR3: CASSLTGSSYGYTF

J: TRBJ1-6
D: TRBD1
V: TRBV18
size: NA
DNA: TGTGCCAGCTCACAGGGGGCTGATTCACCCCTCCACTTT
CDR3: CASSQGADSPLHF

J: TRBJ1-4
D: NA
V: TRBV7-9
size: NA
DNA: TGTGCCAGCAGCCCAACAGGAGTTAATGAAAAACTGTTTTTT
CDR3: CASSPTGVNEKLFF

J: TRBJ2-1
D: TRBD1
V: TRBV10-1
size: few
DNA: TGCGCCAGCACCGGGGACAGAACCTACAATGAGCAGTTCTTC
CDR3: CASTGDRTYNEQFF

J: TRBJ1-1
D: NA
V: TRBV10-3
size: NA
DNA: TGTGCCATCAGTGCGCAACGGGACACTGAAGCTTTCTTT
CDR3: CAISAQRDTEAFF

J: TRBJ2-3
D: TRBD1
V: TRBV29-1
size: NA
DNA: TGCAGTTGCCCAACAGGGGGTGCCACAGATACGCAGTATTTT
CDR3: CSCPTGGATDTQYF

J: TRBJ2-2
D: NA
V: TRBV15
size: NA
DNA: TGTGCCACCAGCACAGGGTGGAACACCGGGGAGCTGTTTTTT
CDR3: CATSTGWNTGELFF

J: TRBJ1-4
D: NA
V: TRBV6-5
size: NA
DNA: TGTGCCAGCAAACGGGGGGTTGACGAAAAACTGTTTTTT
CDR3: CASKRGVDEKLFF

J: TRBJ2-1
D: TRBD1
V: TRBV4-1
size: NA
DNA: TGCGCCAGCAGCCTAGTCCCGGGACAGGGAGGGGATGAGCAGTTCTTC
CDR3: CASSLVPGQGGDEQFF

J: TRBJ2-2
D: TRBD1
V: TRBV7-8
size: NA
DNA: TGTGCCAGCAGCTTAGACAGGGGGCCGAACACCGGGGAGCTGTTTTTT
CDR3: CASSLDRGPNTGELFF